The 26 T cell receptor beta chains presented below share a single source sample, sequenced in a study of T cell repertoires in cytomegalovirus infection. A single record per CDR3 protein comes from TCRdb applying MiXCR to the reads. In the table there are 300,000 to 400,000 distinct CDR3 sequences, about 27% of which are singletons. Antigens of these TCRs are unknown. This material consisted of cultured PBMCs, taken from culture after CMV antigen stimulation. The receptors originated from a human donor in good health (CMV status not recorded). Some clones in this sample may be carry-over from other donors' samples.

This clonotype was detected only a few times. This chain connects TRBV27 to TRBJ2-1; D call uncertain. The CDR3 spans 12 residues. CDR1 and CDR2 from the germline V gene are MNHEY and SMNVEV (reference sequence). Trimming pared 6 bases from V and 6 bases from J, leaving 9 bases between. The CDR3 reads CASSPWGNEQFF. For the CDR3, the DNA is TGTGCCAGCAGCCCGTGGGGCAATGAGCAGTTCTTC.

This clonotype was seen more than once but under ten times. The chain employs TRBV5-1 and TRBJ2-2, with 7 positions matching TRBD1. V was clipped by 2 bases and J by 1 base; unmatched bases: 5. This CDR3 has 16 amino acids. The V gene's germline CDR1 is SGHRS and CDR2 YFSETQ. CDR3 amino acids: CASSLPRQGNTGELFF. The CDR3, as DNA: TGCGCCAGCAGCTTACCCAGACAGGGGAACACCGGGGAGCTGTTTTTT.

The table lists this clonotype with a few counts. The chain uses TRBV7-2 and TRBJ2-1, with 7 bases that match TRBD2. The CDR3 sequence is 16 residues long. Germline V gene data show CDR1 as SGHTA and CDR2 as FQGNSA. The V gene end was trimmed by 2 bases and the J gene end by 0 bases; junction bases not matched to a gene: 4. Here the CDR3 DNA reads TGTGCCAGCAGCTTAAGGGGCGGGAGCTCCTACAATGAGCAGTTCTTC. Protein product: CASSLRGGSSYNEQFF.

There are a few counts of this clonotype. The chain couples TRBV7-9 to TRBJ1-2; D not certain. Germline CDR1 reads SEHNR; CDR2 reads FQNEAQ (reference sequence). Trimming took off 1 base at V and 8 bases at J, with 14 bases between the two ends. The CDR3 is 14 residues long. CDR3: CASSLGVGSGGYTF. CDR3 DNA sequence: TGTGCCAGCAGCTTAGGGGTTGGTAGTGGAGGCTACACCTTC.

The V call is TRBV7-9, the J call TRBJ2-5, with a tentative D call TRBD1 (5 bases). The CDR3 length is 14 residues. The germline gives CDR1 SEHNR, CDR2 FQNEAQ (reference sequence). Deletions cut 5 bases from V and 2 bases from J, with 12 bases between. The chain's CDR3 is CASSTGRLQETQYF. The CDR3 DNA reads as TGTGCCAGCAGCACAGGACGGCTACAAGAGACCCAGTACTTC.

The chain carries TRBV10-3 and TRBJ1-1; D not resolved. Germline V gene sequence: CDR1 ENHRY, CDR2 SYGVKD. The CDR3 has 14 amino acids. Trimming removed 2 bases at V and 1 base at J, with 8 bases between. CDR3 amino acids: CAISEKAGNTEAFF. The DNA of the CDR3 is TGTGCCATCAGTGAGAAGGCCGGGAACACTGAAGCTTTCTTT.

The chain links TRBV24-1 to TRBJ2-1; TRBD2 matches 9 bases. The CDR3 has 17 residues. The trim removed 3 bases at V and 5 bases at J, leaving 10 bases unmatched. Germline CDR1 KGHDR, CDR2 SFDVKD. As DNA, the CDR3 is TGTGCCACCAGTGATCCCCTAAGCGGGAGGTGGGACAATGAGCAGTTCTTC. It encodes CATSDPLSGRWDNEQFF.

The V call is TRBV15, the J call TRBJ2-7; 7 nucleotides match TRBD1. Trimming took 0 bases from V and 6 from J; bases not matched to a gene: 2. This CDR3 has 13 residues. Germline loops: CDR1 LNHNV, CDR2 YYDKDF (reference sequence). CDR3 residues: CATSRDYRGEQYF. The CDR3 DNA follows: TGTGCCACCAGCAGAGATTACAGGGGCGAGCAGTACTTC.

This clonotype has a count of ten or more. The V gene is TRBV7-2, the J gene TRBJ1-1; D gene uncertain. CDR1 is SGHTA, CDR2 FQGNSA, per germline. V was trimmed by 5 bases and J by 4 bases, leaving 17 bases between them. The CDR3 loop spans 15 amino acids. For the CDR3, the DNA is TGTGCCAGCAGCCCCCGGTGGGCGTTGGGCACTGAAGCTTTCTTT. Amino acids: CASSPRWALGTEAFF.

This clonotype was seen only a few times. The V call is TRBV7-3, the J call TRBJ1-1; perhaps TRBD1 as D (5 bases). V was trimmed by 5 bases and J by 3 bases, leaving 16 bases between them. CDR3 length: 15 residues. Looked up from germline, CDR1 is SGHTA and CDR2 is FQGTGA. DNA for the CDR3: TGTGCCAGCAGCCCCTCCCCCATAGGGGACACTGAAGCTTTCTTT. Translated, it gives CASSPSPIGDTEAFF. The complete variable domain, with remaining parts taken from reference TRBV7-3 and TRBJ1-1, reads GAGVSQTPSNKVTEKGKYVELRCDPISGHTALYWYRQSLGQGPEFLIYFQGTGAADDSGLPNDRFFAVRPEGSVSTLKIQRTERGDSAVYLCASSPSPIGDTEAFFGQGTRLTVV.

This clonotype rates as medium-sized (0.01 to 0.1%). The CDR3 nucleotides read TGTGCCAGCAGCTCTTACAGGGAAAAAAGCTACGAGCAGTACTTC. It specifies CASSSYREKSYEQYF. The chain couples TRBV7-2 to TRBJ2-7, with TRBD1 as a possible D gene (6 bases). The CDR3 has 15 residues. The ends were cut back, 4 bases at V and 3 bases at J, with 16 bases in the middle. Looked up from germline, CDR1 is SGHTA and CDR2 is FQGNSA.

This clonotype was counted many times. The CDR3 sequence: CASRTTGALYGYTF. In nucleotides, the CDR3 is TGTGCCAGCAGGACGACAGGGGCCCTCTATGGCTACACCTTC. V usage is TRBV2 and J usage is TRBJ1-2, with 8 bases aligning to TRBD1. The CDR3 is made up of 14 amino acids. Germline-derived CDR1 and CDR2 are SNHLY and FYNNEI. The V and J ends lost 6 bases and 4 bases, in that order; junction bases with no gene match: 7. The full variable domain, completed using reference TRBV2 and TRBJ1-2, is EPEVTQTPSHQVTQMGQEVILRCVPISNHLYFYWYRQILGQKVEFLVSFYNNEISEKSEIFDDQFSVERPDGSNFTLKIRSTKLEDSAMYFCASRTTGALYGYTFGSGTRLTVV.

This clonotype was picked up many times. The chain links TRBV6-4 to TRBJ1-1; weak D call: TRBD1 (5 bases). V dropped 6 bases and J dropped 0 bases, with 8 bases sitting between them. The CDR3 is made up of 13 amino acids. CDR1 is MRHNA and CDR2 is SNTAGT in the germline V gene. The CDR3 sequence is CASSETVNTEAFF. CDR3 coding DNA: TGTGCCAGCAGCGAGACAGTGAACACTGAAGCTTTCTTT.

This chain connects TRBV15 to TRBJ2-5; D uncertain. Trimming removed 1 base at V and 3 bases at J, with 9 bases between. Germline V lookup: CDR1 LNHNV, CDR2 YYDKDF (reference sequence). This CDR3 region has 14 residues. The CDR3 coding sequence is TGTGCCACCAGCAGAGCAACCACCGAAGAGACCCAGTACTTC. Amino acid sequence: CATSRATTEETQYF.

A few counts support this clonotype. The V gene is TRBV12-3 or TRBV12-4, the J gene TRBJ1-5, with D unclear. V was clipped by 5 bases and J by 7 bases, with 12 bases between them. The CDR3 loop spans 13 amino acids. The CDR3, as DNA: TGTGCCAGCAGTCCCCCGCCCGGGCAGCCCCAGCATTTT. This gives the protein CASSPPPGQPQHF.

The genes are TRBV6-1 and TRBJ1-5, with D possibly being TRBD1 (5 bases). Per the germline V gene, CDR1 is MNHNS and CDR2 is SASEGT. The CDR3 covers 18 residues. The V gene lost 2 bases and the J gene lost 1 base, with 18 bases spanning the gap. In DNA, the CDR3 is TGTGCCAGCAGTGAAAGGGGAAGGGCAGACTTAAGCAATCAGCCCCAGCATTTT. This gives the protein CASSERGRADLSNQPQHF.

CDR3 in amino acids: CASSYPDRATGELFF. CDR3 sequence (DNA): TGTGCCAGCAGCTATCCGGACAGGGCTACCGGGGAGCTGTTTTTT. This rearrangement joins TRBV7-2 to TRBJ2-2; 8 nucleotides align to TRBD1. This CDR3 contains 15 residues. Germline V gene lookup returns CDR1 SGHTA and CDR2 FQGNSA. V trimming: 4 bases; J trimming: 5 bases; junction bases outside the gene matches: 6.

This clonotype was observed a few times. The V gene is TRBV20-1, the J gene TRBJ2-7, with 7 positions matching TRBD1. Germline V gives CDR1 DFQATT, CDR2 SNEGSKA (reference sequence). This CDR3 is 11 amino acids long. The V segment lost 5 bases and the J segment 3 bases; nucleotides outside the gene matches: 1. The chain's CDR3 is CSARDSYEQYF. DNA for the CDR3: TGCAGTGCTCGGGACAGCTACGAGCAGTACTTC.

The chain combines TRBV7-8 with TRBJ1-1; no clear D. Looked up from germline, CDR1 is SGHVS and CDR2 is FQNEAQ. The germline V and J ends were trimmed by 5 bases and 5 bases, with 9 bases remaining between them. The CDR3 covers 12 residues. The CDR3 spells CASSNLGTEAFF. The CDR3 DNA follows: TGTGCCAGCAGCAACCTGGGAACTGAAGCTTTCTTT. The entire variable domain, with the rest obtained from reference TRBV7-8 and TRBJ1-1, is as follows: GAGVSQSPRYKVAKRGQDVALRCDPISGHVSLFWYQQALGQGPEFLTYFQNEAQLDKSGLPSDRFFAERPEGSVSTLKIQRTQQEDSAVYLCASSNLGTEAFFGQGTRLTVV.

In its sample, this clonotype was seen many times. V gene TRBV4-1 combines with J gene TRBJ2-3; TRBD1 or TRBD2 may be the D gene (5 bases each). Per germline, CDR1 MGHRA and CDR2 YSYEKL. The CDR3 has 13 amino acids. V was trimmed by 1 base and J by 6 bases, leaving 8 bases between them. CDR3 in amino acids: CASSQGDGDTQYF. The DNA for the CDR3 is TGCGCCAGCAGCCAAGGGGACGGGGATACGCAGTATTTT.

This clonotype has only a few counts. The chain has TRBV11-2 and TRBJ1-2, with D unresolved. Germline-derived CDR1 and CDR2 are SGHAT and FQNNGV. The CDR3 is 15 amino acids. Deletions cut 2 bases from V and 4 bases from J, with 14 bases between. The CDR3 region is CASSLTDGSSYGYTF. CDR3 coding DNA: TGTGCCAGCAGCTTAACGGACGGCAGTTCCTATGGCTACACCTTC.

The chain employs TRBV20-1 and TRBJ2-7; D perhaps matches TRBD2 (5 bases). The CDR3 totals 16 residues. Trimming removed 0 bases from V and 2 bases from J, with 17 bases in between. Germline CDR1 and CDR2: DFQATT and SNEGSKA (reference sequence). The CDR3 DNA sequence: TGCAGTGCTAGAGACCCCTTATCCGGGATCACCTACGAGCAGTACTTC. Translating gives CSARDPLSGITYEQYF.

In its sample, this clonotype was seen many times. The CDR3 DNA is TGTGCCAGCAGTTTGGAAGGCGGGGGGTGGGATGAGCAGTTCTTC. Residues: CASSLEGGGWDEQFF. The chain uses TRBV12-3 or TRBV12-4 and TRBJ2-1; 8 bases line up with TRBD2. This CDR3 has 15 amino acids. V shed 3 bases and J 8 bases; nucleotides not matched to a gene: 9.

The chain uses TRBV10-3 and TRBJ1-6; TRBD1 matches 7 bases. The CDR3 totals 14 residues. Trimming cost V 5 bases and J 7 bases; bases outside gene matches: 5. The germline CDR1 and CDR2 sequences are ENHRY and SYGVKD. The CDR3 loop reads CAISLRDRNSPLHF. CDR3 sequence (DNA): TGTGCCATCAGTCTCCGGGACAGAAATTCACCCCTCCACTTT.

The CDR3 DNA is TGTGCCAGCAGTACGGACAGCCAGAACACTGAAGCTTTCTTT. Translating gives CASSTDSQNTEAFF. The gene calls are TRBV6-2 or TRBV6-3 and TRBJ1-1; D may be TRBD1 (6 bases). This CDR3 has 14 amino acids. CDR1 is MNHEY and CDR2 is SVGEGT in the germline V gene. The V and J ends lost 5 bases and 1 base respectively, with 11 bases between them.

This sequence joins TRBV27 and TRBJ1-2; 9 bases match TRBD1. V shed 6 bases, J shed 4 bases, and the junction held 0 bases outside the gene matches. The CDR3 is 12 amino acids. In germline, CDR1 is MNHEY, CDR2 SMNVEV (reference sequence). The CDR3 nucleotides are TGTGCCAGCAGGGACAGGGGCTATGGCTACACCTTC. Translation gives CASRDRGYGYTF.